Below, 8 T cell receptor beta chains from the same sample are listed, as sequenced in a study of HIV-infected children after antiretroviral therapy interruption (dated by TCRdb to between 2018 and 2021). Libraries were prepared through 3' RACE. The data were produced on an Illumina MiSeq. TCR libraries were built from RNA using a 3' RACE protocol with unique molecular identifiers to correct PCR amplification bias. The raw public data were reprocessed by TCRdb itself: fastp quality trimming at Q25, MiXCR clonotype calling, in-frame beta chains only. Rows with a matching CDR3 protein are joined into one entry that keeps the most common DNA and genes. Counted in this sample were about 89,000 distinct CDR3 sequences; 6.9% of them appeared once. 0.9% to 1.4% of the sample is in the top ten clones. The treatment or condition label on this specimen signifies: PENTA 11 planned treatment interruption arm or continuous ART arm.

The sequencing used CD45RA+ CD4+ T cells from PBMCs, pooled from several time points, collected from a donor given antiretroviral therapy, either interrupted or continuous. The intended sense of this specimen's cell subset or site label: naive CD4+ CD45RA+ CD45RO- T cells. These receptors originate from a pool of human donors with HIV.

This clonotype showed up many times. The V call is TRBV12-3 or TRBV12-4, the J call TRBJ2-1; 8 bases line up with TRBD2. V shed 6 bases, J shed 8 bases, and the junction held 12 bases outside the gene matches. This CDR3 comprises 15 residues. The CDR3 DNA sequence: TGTGCCAGCAGGGGGAGCGGGAGAAGGTCGGATGAGCAGTTCTTC. Encoded protein: CASRGSGRRSDEQFF.

In its sample, this clonotype was seen many times. The chain carries TRBV2 and TRBJ2-7, with 8 bases aligning to TRBD1. The germline V gene has CDR1 SNHLY and CDR2 FYNNEI. The CDR3 loop spans 16 amino acids. V lost 8 bases to trimming and J lost 1 base; unmatched junction nucleotides: 13. As DNA, the CDR3 is TGTGCCAGCGGAGTCGGACAGGGCCTAATTTCCTACGAGCAGTACTTC. This sequence encodes CASGVGQGLISYEQYF.

The chain has TRBV6-1 and TRBJ1-2, with D possibly TRBD1 on 5 matching bases. V was pared by 6 bases and J by 5 bases, with 13 bases between. The CDR3 length is 13 residues. The germline V gene encodes CDR1 MNHNS and CDR2 SASEGT. The CDR3 sequence: CASSVTDFYGYTF. The CDR3 DNA follows: TGTGCCAGCAGCGTGACAGACTTTTATGGCTACACCTTC.

This clonotype has ten or more counts. The CDR3 coding sequence is TGTGCCAGCAGTGTCTCGGGTCCGAACACTGAAGCTTTCTTT. Translated: CASSVSGPNTEAFF. The V call is TRBV6-6, the J call TRBJ1-1; D not resolved. Trimming stripped 5 bases from V and 1 base from J, with 11 bases between. Germline V gives CDR1 MNHNY, CDR2 SVGAGI (reference sequence). The CDR3 totals 14 residues.

V usage is TRBV29-1 and J usage is TRBJ2-1; D tentatively reads TRBD1 or TRBD2 (5 bases each). The CDR3 is 11 amino acids. V lost 6 bases and J lost 4, with 7 bases in between. Germline CDR1 reads SQVTM; CDR2 reads ANQGSEA. The CDR3 spells CSVGAYNEQFF. CDR3 DNA sequence: TGCAGCGTCGGGGCTTACAATGAGCAGTTCTTC.

V gene TRBV2 combines with J gene TRBJ1-5, with a tentative D call TRBD1 (5 bases). Germline V CDR1 and CDR2: SNHLY, FYNNEI. V was pared by 3 bases and J by 2 bases, with 11 bases between. The CDR3 sequence is 15 residues long. The CDR3 DNA sequence: TGTGCCAGCAGTGAGTGGGACGGTGGCAATCAGCCCCAGCATTTT. Amino acid sequence: CASSEWDGGNQPQHF.

In its sample, this clonotype was seen many times. The CDR3 nucleotides read TGTGCCACCAGTGATCAGGGGGCGCTTGGCTACACCTTC. This translates into CATSDQGALGYTF. The genes are TRBV24-1 and TRBJ1-2; 8 bases are shared with TRBD1. CDR3 length: 13 amino acids. J was trimmed by 7 bases and V by 3 bases; bases with no gene match: 3. CDR1 is KGHDR and CDR2 is SFDVKD in the germline V gene.

The sample holds many counts of this clonotype. V gene TRBV14 combines with J gene TRBJ1-2; D gene ambiguous. Between the trimmed V and J ends, which lost 2 bases and 4 bases, there was a span of 11 bases. The CDR3 length is 14 residues. Germline V gene data show CDR1 as SGHDN and CDR2 as FVKESK. The CDR3 nucleotides are TGTGCCAGCAGCCAATCGCGGCATTTCTATGGCTACACCTTC. Translating gives CASSQSRHFYGYTF.